This TCR beta chain emerged from a study of blood T cell repertoires in COVID-19. At the level of the study: From T cells, B-cell-depleted T cells, or PBMCs came the material, which was cDNA or gDNA.

Only in-frame clones appear in the TCRdb table, and some are missing; sequencing was by immunoSEQ multiplex PCR. The repertoire includes a few hundred thousand clones, around 86% of them detected once, and 1% sits in the top ten. This CDR3 comprises 14 residues. Germline V gives CDR1 SEHNR, CDR2 FQNEAQ (reference sequence). The J segment lost 3 bases and the V segment lost 1 base, leaving 2 bases of the junction unmatched. The clonotype originates from a man aged 45-60 years with active or convalescent COVID-19. Sequenced input: peripheral blood. The chain couples TRBV7-9 to TRBJ1-1; 7 bases align to TRBD1. CDR3 sequence: CASSLGRGDTEAFF. CDR3 coding DNA: TGTGCCAGCAGCTTAGGCAGGGGGGACACTGAAGCTTTCTTT.